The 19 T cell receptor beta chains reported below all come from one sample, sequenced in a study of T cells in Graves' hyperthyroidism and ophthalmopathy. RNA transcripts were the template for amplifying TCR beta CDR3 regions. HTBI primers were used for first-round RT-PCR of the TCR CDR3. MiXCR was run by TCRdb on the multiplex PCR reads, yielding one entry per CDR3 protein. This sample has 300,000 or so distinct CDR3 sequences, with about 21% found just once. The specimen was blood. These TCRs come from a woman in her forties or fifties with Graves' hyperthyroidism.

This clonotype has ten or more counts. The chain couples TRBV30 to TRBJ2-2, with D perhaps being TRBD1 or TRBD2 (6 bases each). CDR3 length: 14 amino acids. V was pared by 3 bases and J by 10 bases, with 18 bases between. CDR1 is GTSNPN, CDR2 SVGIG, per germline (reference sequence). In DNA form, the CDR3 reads TGTGCCTGGAGCTGGGGGGCAGGGTCGGAGGAGCTGTTTTTT. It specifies CAWSWGAGSEELFF.

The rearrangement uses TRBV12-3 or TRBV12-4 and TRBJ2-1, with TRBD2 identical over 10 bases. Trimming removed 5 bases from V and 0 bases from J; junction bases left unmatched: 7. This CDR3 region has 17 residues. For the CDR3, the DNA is TGTGCCAGCAGTCCCGGACTAGCGGACTACTCCTACAATGAGCAGTTCTTC. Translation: CASSPGLADYSYNEQFF.

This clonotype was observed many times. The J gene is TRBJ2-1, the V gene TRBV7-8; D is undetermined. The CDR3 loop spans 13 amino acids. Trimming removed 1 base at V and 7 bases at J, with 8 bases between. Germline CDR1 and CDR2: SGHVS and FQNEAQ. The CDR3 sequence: CASSLDRANEQFF. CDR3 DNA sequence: TGTGCCAGCAGCTTAGATAGGGCGAATGAGCAGTTCTTC.

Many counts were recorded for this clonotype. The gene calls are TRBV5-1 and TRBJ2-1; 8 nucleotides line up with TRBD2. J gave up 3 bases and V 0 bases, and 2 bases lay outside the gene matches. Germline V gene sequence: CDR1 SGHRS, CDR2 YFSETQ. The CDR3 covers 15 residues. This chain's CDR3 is CASSLEGTSYNEQFF. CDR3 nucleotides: TGCGCCAGCAGCTTGGAAGGGACTAGCTACAATGAGCAGTTCTTC.

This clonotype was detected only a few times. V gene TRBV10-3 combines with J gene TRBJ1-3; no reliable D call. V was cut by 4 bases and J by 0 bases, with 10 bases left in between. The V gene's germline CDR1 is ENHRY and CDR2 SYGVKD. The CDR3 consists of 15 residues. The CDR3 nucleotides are TGTGCCATCAGTGCCGGGCCTAGCTCTGGAAACACCATATATTTT. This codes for CAISAGPSSGNTIYF.

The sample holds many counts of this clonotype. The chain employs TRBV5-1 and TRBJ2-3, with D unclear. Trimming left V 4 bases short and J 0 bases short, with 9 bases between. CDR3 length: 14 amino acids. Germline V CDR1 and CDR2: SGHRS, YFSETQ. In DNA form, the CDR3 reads TGCGCCAGCAGCCCAGACCTCAGCACAGATACGCAGTATTTT. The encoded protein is CASSPDLSTDTQYF. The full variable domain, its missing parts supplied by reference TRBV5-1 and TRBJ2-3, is KAGVTQTPRYLIKTRGQQVTLSCSPISGHRSVSWYQQTPGQGLQFLFEYFSETQRNKGNFPGRFSGRQFSNSRSEMNVSTLELGDSALYLCASSPDLSTDTQYFGPGTRLTVL.

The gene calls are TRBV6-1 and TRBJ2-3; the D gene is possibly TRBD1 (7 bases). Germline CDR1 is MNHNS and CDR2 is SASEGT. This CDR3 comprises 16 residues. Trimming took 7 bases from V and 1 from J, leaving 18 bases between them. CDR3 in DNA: TGTGCCAGCATCGGTCCGGGGGACAGCGGCACAGATACGCAGTATTTT. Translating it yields CASIGPGDSGTDTQYF.

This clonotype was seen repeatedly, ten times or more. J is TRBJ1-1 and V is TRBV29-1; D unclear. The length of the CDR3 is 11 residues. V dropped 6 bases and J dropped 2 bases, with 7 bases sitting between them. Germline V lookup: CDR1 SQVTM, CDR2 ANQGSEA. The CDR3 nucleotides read TGCAGCGTCAGTTATAACACTGAAGCTTTCTTT. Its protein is CSVSYNTEAFF.

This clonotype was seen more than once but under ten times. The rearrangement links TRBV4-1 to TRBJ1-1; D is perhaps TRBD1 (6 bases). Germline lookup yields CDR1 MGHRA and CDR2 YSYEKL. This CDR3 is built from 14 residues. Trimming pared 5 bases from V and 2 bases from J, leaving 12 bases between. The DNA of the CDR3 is TGCGCCAGCAGCTCTGGGACACCCAACACTGAAGCTTTCTTT. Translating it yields CASSSGTPNTEAFF.

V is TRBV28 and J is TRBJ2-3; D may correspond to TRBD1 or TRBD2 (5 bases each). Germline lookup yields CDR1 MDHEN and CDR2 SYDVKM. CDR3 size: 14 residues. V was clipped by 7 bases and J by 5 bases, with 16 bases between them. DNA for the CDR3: TGTGCCAGCATAGGGGACCCGAGGGTAGATACGCAGTATTTT. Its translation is CASIGDPRVDTQYF.

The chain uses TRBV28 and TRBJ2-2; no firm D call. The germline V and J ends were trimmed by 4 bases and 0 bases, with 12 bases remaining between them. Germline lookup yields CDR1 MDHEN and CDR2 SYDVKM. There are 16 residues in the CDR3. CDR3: CASSSLDGPNTGELFF. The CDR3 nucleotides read TGTGCCAGCAGTTCCCTGGACGGACCGAACACCGGGGAGCTGTTTTTT.

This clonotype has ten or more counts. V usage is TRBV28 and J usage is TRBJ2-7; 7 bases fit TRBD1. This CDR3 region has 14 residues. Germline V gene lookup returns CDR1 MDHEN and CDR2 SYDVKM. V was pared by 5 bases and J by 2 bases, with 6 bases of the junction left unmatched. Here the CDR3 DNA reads TGTGCCAGCAGTCCCCCGGGACAGCCCTACGAGCAGTACTTC. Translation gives CASSPPGQPYEQYF.

CDR3 loop: CASSGLSARTENYGYTF. DNA for the CDR3: TGTGCCAGCAGCGGATTATCCGCGAGGACCGAGAACTATGGCTACACCTTC. This chain joins TRBV6-2 or TRBV6-3 and TRBJ1-2, with D hard to call. Germline values: CDR1 MNHEY, CDR2 SVGEGT. There are 17 residues in the CDR3. V was shortened by 6 bases and J by 2 bases, with 22 bases between the two germline ends.

The CDR3 protein is CASSRSGRSQEQFF. CDR3 sequence (DNA): TGTGCCAGCAGTCGTAGCGGGAGATCGCAGGAGCAGTTCTTC. This chain joins TRBV3-1 and TRBJ2-1; 9 bases are shared with TRBD2. J was trimmed by 10 bases and V by 6 bases; bases with no gene match: 10. This CDR3 comprises 14 residues. Germline CDR1 LGHDT, CDR2 YNNKEL (reference sequence).

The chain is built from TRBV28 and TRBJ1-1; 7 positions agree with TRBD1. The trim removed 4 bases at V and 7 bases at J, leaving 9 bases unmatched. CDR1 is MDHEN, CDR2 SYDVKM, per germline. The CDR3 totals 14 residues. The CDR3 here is CASSSTGTASEAFF. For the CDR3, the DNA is TGTGCCAGCAGTTCGACCGGGACAGCCAGTGAAGCTTTCTTT.

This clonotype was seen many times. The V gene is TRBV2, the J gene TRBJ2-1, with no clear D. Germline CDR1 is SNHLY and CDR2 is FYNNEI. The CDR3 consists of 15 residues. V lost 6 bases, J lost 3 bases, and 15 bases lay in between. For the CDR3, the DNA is TGTGCCAGCAGGGACGACATTGGGTTCTACAATGAGCAGTTCTTC. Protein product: CASRDDIGFYNEQFF.

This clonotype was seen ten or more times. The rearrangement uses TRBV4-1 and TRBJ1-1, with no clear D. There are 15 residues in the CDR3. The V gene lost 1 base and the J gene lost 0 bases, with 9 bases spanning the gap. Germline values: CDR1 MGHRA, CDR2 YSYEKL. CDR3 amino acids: CASSQGEVLNTEAFF. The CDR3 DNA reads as TGCGCCAGCAGCCAAGGAGAGGTACTGAACACTGAAGCTTTCTTT.

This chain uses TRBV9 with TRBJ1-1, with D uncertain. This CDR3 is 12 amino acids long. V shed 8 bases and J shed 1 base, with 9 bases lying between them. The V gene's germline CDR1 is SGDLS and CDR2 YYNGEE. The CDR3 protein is CARTYWNTEAFF. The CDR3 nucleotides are TGTGCCAGAACTTATTGGAACACTGAAGCTTTCTTT.

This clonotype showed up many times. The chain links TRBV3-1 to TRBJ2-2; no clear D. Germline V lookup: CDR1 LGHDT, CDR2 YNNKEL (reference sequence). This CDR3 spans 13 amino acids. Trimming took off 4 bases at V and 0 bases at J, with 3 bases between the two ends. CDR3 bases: TGTGCCAGCAGCCGTACGAACACCGGGGAGCTGTTTTTT. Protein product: CASSRTNTGELFF.